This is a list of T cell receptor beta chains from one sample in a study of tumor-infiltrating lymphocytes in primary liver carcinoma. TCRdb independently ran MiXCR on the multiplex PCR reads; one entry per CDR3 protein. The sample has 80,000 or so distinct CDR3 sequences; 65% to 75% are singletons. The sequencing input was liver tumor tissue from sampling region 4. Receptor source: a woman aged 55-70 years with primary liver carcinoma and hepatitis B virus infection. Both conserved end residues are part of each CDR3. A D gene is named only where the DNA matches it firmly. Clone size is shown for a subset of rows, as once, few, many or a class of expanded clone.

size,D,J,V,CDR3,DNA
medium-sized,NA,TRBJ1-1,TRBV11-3,CASSLGENTEAFF,TGTGCCAGCAGCTTAGGAGAAAACACTGAAGCTTTCTTT
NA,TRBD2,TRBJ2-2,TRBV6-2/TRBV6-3,CASSYWGSGGVNGELFF,TGTGCCAGCAGTTATTGGGGTAGCGGGGGTGTTAACGGGGAGTTGTTTTTT
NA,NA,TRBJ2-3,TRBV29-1,CSVKALGSVGVSTDTQYF,TGCAGCGTTAAAGCGTTGGGCAGCGTGGGGGTTAGCACGGACACGCAGTATTTT
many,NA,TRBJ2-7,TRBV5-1,CASSLMSSSYEQYF,TGCGCCAGCAGCTTAATGAGTTCCTCCTACGAGCAGTACTTC
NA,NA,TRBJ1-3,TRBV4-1,CASNSLGGELLSRNAIYF,TGCGCCAGCAACTCCTTGGGGGGGGAACTTTTATCTCGAAACGCCATATATTTT
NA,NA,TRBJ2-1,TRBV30,CAWSVSMRAAEQFF,TGTGCTTGGAGTGTAAGTATGAGGGCTGCTGAGCAGTTCTTC
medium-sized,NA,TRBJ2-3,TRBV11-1,CASSIGRTDTQYF,TGTGCCAGCAGCATCGGACGTACAGATACGCAGTATTTT
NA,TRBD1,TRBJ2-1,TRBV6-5,CASRRGTGSEQFF,TGTGCCAGCAGGCGCGGGACAGGGTCCGAGCAGTTCTTC
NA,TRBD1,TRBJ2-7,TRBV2,CTSSPGQGGIGGYEQYF,TGTACCAGCAGCCCGGGACAGGGGGGAATTGGGGGCTACGAGCAGTACTTC
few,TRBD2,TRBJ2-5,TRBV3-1,CASSITGTSGETQYF,TGTGCCAGCAGTATTACCGGGACTAGCGGGGAGACCCAGTACTTC
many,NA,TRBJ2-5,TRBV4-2,CASSQDFNSETQYF,TGTGCCAGCAGCCAAGATTTTAATTCGGAGACCCAGTACTTC
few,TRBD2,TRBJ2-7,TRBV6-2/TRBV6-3,CANSTPRRGIYEQYF,TGTGCCAATAGTACCCCGCGGCGGGGGATCTACGAGCAGTATTTC
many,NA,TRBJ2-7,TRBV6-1,CASSVGDSHEQYF,TGTGCCAGCAGCGTAGGGGACTCCCACGAGCAGTACTTC
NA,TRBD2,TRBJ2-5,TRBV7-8,CVSSPRRTPAGARNTKETQYF,TGTGTCAGCAGCCCCCGCCGGACTCCAGCGGGAGCGAGGAATACAAAAGAGACCCAGTACTTC
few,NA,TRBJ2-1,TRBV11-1,CVSSLVAGSNGQFF,TGTGTCAGCAGCTTAGTGGCAGGGTCCAATGGGCAGTTCTTC
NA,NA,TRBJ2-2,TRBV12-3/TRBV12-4,CPSSSTSTGELFF,TGTCCCAGTAGTTCGACATCCACCGGGGAGCTGTTTTTT
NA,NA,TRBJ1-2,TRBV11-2,CASCLTIQGDGGYTF,TGTGCTAGCTGCCTAACAATACAGGGAGATGGTGGCTACACCTTC
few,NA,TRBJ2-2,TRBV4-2,CASSPTTSPQQGGELFF,TGTGCCAGCAGCCCAACCACTAGCCCCCAACAGGGCGGGGAGCTGTTTTTT
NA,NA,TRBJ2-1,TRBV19,CASRRGRGNEQFF,TGTGCCAGTAGAAGGGGAAGAGGGAATGAGCAGTTCTTC
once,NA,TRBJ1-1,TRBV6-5,CPSSYGGGSRAFF,TGTCCCAGTAGTTACGGGGGGGGGTCAAGGGCTTTCTTT
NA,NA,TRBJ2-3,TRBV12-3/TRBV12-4,CASCHGQISTDTQYF,TGTGCCAGCTGCCACGGACAGATTAGCACAGATACGCAGTATTTT
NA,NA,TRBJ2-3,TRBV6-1,CASSECRGNQPQYF,TGTGCCAGCAGTGAGTGCAGGGGCAATCAGCCCCAGTATTTT
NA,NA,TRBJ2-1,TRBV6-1,CASSEESRSDLRNEQFF,TGTGCCAGCAGTGAAGAATCCAGGAGCGATCTTCGAAATGAGCAGTTCTTC
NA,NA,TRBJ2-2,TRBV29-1,CSVEDRTYTRELFF,TGCAGCGTTGAAGATAGGACTTACACCCGGGAGCTGTTTTTT